The present T cell receptor beta chain was sequenced within a study of blood T cell repertoires in COVID-19. Original handling: Reference gene primer amplification gave estimated nucleated cell counts. Produced via immunoSEQ multiplex PCR; TCRdb's table is partial and in-frame only. From that table come the V and J calls and clone size; the DNA was used to work out D and trimming. The table shows 87,000 or so clones, with 70% to 85% occurring only once. Trimming took 5 bases from V and 0 from J, leaving 14 bases between them. There are 16 residues in the CDR3. From germline, CDR1 is SGHTA and CDR2 FQGTGA.

The clonotype was recovered from a woman at least 80 years old with COVID-19, enrolled during active disease. What was sequenced was peripheral blood. The rearrangement links TRBV7-3 to TRBJ2-1, with a tentative D call TRBD2 (6 bases). The CDR3 nucleotides are TGTGCCAGCAGCCAGCCGGGACTCCGCTCCTACAATGAGCAGTTCTTC. This sequence encodes CASSQPGLRSYNEQFF.